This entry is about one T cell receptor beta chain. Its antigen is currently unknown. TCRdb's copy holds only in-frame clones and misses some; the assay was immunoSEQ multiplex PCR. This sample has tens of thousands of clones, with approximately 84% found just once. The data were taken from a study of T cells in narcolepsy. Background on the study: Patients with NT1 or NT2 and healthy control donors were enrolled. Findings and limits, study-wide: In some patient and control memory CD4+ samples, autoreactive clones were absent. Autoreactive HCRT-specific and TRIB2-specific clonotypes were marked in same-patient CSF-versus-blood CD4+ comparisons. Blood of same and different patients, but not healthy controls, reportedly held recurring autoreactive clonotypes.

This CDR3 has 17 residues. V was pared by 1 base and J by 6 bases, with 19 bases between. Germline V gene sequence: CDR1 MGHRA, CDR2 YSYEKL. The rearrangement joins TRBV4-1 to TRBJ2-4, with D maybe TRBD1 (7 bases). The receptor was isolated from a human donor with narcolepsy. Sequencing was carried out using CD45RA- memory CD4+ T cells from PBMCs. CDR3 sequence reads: CASSQGALRQGLNIQYF. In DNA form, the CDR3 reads TGCGCCAGCAGCCAAGGGGCCCTACGACAGGGACTAAACATTCAGTACTTC.